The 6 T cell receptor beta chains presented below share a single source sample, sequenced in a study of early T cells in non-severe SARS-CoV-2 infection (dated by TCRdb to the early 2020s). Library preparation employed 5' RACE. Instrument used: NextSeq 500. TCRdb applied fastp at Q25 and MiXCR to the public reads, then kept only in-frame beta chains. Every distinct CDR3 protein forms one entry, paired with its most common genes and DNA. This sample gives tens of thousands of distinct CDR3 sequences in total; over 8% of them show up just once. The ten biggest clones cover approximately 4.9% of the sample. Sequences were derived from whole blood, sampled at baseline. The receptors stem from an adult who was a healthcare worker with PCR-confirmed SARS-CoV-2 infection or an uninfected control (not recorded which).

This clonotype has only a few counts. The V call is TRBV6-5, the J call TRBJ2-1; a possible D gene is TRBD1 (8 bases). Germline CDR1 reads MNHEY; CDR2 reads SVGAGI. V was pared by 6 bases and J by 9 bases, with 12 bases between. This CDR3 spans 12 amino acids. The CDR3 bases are TGTGCCAGCAGACAGGGGGAGGGTGAGCAGTTCTTC. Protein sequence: CASRQGEGEQFF.

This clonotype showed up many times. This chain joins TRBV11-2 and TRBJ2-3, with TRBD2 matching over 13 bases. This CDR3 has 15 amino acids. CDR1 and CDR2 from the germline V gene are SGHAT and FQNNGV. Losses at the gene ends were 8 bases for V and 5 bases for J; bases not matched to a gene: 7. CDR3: CASSGLAGALDTQYF. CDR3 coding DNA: TGTGCCAGCTCCGGACTAGCGGGGGCCCTAGATACGCAGTATTTT.

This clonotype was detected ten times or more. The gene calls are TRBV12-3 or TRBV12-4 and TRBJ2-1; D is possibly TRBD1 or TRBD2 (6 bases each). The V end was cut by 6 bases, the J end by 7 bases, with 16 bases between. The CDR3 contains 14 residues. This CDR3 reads CASSPGQGRNEQFF. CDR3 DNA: TGTGCCAGCAGCCCGGGGCAGGGGAGGAATGAGCAGTTCTTC.

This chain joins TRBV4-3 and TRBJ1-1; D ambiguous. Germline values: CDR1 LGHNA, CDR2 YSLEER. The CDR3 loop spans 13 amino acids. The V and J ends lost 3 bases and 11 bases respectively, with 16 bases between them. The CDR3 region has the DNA TGCGCCAGCAGCCAGATCCTTCTGGATCGGGCTTTCTTT. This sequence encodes CASSQILLDRAFF.

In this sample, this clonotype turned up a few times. The CDR3 region is CASSLKNGEQFF. The CDR3 DNA reads as TGTGCCAGCAGCCTTAAGAACGGTGAGCAGTTCTTC. The chain joins TRBV5-4 to TRBJ2-1, with D uncertain. Germline V lookup: CDR1 SGHNT, CDR2 YYREEE (reference sequence). V was cut by 4 bases and J by 9 bases, with 11 bases left in between. The CDR3 is 12 amino acids.

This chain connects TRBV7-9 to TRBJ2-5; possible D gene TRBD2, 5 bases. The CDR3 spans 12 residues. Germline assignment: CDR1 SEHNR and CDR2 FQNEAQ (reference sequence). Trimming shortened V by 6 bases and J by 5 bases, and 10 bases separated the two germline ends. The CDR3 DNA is TGTGCCAGCAGTCCGGGGTTCGAGACCCAGTACTTC. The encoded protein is CASSPGFETQYF.